Below are 17 T cell receptor beta chains sequenced from a single sample in a study of T cell responses to AZD1222 COVID-19 vaccine. Repertoires were generated with immunoSEQ multiplex PCR, while TCRdb's copy carries only in-frame clones and drops some. Of 200,000 or so clones listed, approximately 95% are singletons. Sequenced material: peripheral blood, taken 28 days after the second AZD1222 dose. These receptors were collected from an adult who received the AZD1222 COVID-19 vaccine.

V and J are TRBV7-6 and TRBJ1-4; 8 bases agree with TRBD1. From germline, CDR1 is SGHVS and CDR2 FNYEAQ. With 5 bases clipped from V and 0 bases from J, the junction kept 5 bases outside the gene matches. This CDR3 contains 16 residues. CDR3 bases: TGTGCCAGCAGCGGGCCGGACAGGGCAACTAATGAAAAACTGTTTTTT. Encoded protein: CASSGPDRATNEKLFF.

V and J are TRBV10-1 and TRBJ2-3; 12 nucleotides agree with TRBD2. Germline V gives CDR1 WNHNN, CDR2 SYGVQD (reference sequence). CDR3 length equals 17 residues. Unmatched junction bases numbered 10, after V lost 2 bases and J lost 7 bases. In nucleotides, the CDR3 is TGCGCCAGCAGTGAGGTCGCTAGCGGGGGGGCTTCAAATACGCAGTATTTT. Amino acid sequence: CASSEVASGGASNTQYF.

The chain links TRBV3-1 (or the pseudogene TRBV3-2) to TRBJ2-5; the match to TRBD2 covers 10 bases. The CDR3 loop spans 13 amino acids. V shed 3 bases, J shed 14 bases, and the junction held 9 bases outside the gene matches. From germline, CDR1 is LGHDT and CDR2 YNNKEL (reference sequence). Here the CDR3 reads CASSQASGGSFYF. Written as DNA, the CDR3 is TGTGCCAGCAGCCAGGCTAGCGGGGGTAGTTTCTACTTC.

The chain couples TRBV2 to TRBJ1-2, with D unclear. The CDR3 is made up of 14 amino acids. With 2 bases removed from V and 2 bases from J, the gap between germline ends came to 9 bases. Germline CDR1 is SNHLY and CDR2 is FYNNEI. The CDR3: CASSERSYNYGYTF. The CDR3 nucleotides are TGTGCCAGCAGTGAAAGGTCTTACAACTATGGCTACACCTTC.

The chain joins TRBV10-3 to TRBJ1-1; the match to TRBD1 covers 10 bases. The CDR3 spans 17 residues. Trimming took 5 bases from V and 0 from J; bases not matched to a gene: 9. CDR1 and CDR2 (germline): ENHRY, SYGVKD. As DNA, the CDR3 is TGTGCCATCAGTCCAGGACAGGGGGTACGGATGAACACTGAAGCTTTCTTT. The encoded protein is CAISPGQGVRMNTEAFF.

The rearrangement joins TRBV7-9 to TRBJ1-2; 9 nucleotides line up with TRBD1. V lost 2 bases and J lost 3; bases outside the gene matches: 1. Germline lookup yields CDR1 SEHNR and CDR2 FQNEAQ (reference sequence). The CDR3 consists of 14 residues. The CDR3 coding sequence is TGTGCCAGCAGCTTACGGGACAGGGACTATGGCTACACCTTC. Residues: CASSLRDRDYGYTF.

The rearrangement joins TRBV10-2 to TRBJ2-3; 8 nucleotides match TRBD2. CDR1 and CDR2 (germline): WSHSY, SAAADI. Losses at the gene ends were 2 bases for V and 3 bases for J; bases not matched to a gene: 13. There are 18 residues in the CDR3. The CDR3 region has the DNA TGCGCCAGCAGTGAGCCCATGCGGGGGGCGCTTTGGACAGATACGCAGTATTTT. Translation: CASSEPMRGALWTDTQYF.

J is TRBJ1-4 and V is TRBV28; D is unclear. The length of the CDR3 is 12 residues. Deletions cut 5 bases from V and 6 bases from J, with 7 bases between. Germline V gene data show CDR1 as MDHEN and CDR2 as SYDVKM. CDR3 amino acids: CASSPRHEKLFF. In DNA, the CDR3 is TGTGCCAGCAGTCCCCGACATGAAAAACTGTTTTTT.

The V and J genes are TRBV5-1 and TRBJ1-2; possible D gene TRBD1, 5 bases. V was pared by 4 bases and J by 8 bases, with 12 bases between. In germline, CDR1 is SGHRS, CDR2 YFSETQ. The CDR3 sequence is 12 residues long. CDR3 in DNA: TGCGCCAGCAGCAAGGAGGGGTACGGCTACACCTTC. It codes for CASSKEGYGYTF.

The chain is built from TRBV9 and TRBJ2-1; D is perhaps TRBD2 (5 bases). This CDR3 has 15 amino acids. Trimming stripped 2 bases from V and 2 bases from J, with 11 bases between. Germline V gene sequence: CDR1 SGDLS, CDR2 YYNGEE. This CDR3 reads CASSVSGSPYNEQFF. The CDR3 DNA reads as TGTGCCAGCAGCGTGAGCGGTTCGCCCTACAATGAGCAGTTCTTC. Together with reference TRBV9 and TRBJ2-1, the CDR3 gives the full variable domain: DSGVTQTPKHLITATGQRVTLRCSPRSGDLSVYWYQQSLDQGLQFLIQYYNGEERAKGNILERFSAQQFPDLHSELNLSSLELGDSALYFCASSVSGSPYNEQFFGPGTRLTVL.

This chain uses TRBV7-3 with TRBJ1-6; D is undetermined. This CDR3 region has 14 residues. V was pared by 2 bases and J by 7 bases, with 9 bases between. The germline CDR1 and CDR2 sequences are SGHTA and FQGTGA. CDR3 loop: CASSLDIRNSPLHF. CDR3 bases: TGTGCCAGCAGCTTAGACATTCGGAATTCACCCCTCCACTTT.

The chain carries TRBV19 and TRBJ1-2; D is possibly TRBD1 (5 bases). The CDR3 spans 13 residues. The V gene's germline CDR1 is LNHDA and CDR2 SQIVND (reference sequence). V lost 3 bases and J lost 4, with 9 bases in between. The CDR3 sequence is CASSMLTAYGYTF. The CDR3 region has the DNA TGTGCCAGTAGTATGTTGACAGCCTATGGCTACACCTTC. Together with reference TRBV19 and TRBJ1-2, the CDR3 gives the full variable domain: DGGITQSPKYLFRKEGQNVTLSCEQNLNHDAMYWYRQDPGQGLRLIYYSQIVNDFQKGDIAEGYSVSREKKESFPLTVTSAQKNPTAFYLCASSMLTAYGYTFGSGTRLTVV.

The V gene is TRBV9, the J gene TRBJ2-2, with 7 bases fitting TRBD1. With 0 bases clipped from V and 7 bases from J, the junction kept 6 bases outside the gene matches. The CDR3 is 15 amino acids. Germline-derived CDR1 and CDR2 are SGDLS and YYNGEE. As DNA, the CDR3 is TGTGCCAGCAGCGTAGCTAACAGGGGCTACGGGGAGCTGTTTTTT. Translation gives CASSVANRGYGELFF.

The chain recombines TRBV4-2 with TRBJ1-5, with a tentative D call TRBD1 (5 bases). This CDR3 region has 15 residues. The V gene's germline CDR1 is LGHNA and CDR2 YNFKEQ. The V and J ends lost 0 bases and 6 bases respectively, with 12 bases between them. Here the CDR3 reads CASSQEWRGAQPQHF. DNA for the CDR3: TGTGCCAGCAGCCAAGAGTGGAGGGGAGCTCAGCCCCAGCATTTT.

The chain couples TRBV5-1 to TRBJ2-7, with D unresolved. Between the trimmed V and J ends, which lost 4 bases and 4 bases, there was a span of 15 bases. Germline CDR1 and CDR2: SGHRS and YFSETQ. This CDR3 region has 14 residues. The CDR3 DNA sequence: TGCGCCAGCAGCCCGACGAATCCGGAGTACGAGCAGTACTTC. Translated: CASSPTNPEYEQYF. The entire variable domain, with the rest obtained from reference TRBV5-1 and TRBJ2-7, is as follows: KAGVTQTPRYLIKTRGQQVTLSCSPISGHRSVSWYQQTPGQGLQFLFEYFSETQRNKGNFPGRFSGRQFSNSRSEMNVSTLELGDSALYLCASSPTNPEYEQYFGPGTRLTVT.

V gene TRBV5-1 combines with J gene TRBJ1-1; D uncertain. The germline V gene encodes CDR1 SGHRS and CDR2 YFSETQ. V shed 4 bases and J shed 7 bases, with 20 bases lying between them. The CDR3 runs 15 residues. The CDR3 spells CASSPALGLDGEAFF. The CDR3 nucleotides read TGCGCCAGCAGCCCGGCACTGGGTCTTGACGGTGAAGCTTTCTTT.

V usage is TRBV24-1 and J usage is TRBJ2-7; D is possibly TRBD1 or TRBD2 (6 bases each). The V and J ends lost 4 bases and 5 bases respectively, with 20 bases between them. The germline gives CDR1 KGHDR, CDR2 SFDVKD. CDR3 length: 16 amino acids. CDR3 in DNA: TGTGCCACCAGTGACACCAACCGGGGGCGGCGGGACGAGCAGTACTTC. This translates into CATSDTNRGRRDEQYF.